The next 27 T cell receptor beta chains were all read from a single sample in a study of preoperative IRX-2 immunotherapy in early breast cancer. The treatment: preoperative locoregional IRX-2 cytokine immunotherapy. Data came from immunoSEQ multiplex PCR; TCRdb stores just in-frame clones and leaves some out. The data show some 13,000 clones, roughly 93% seen once. Sampling was conducted from a patient treated with IRX-2 immunotherapy. These receptors all stem from a human donor with breast cancer.

The chain links TRBV27 to TRBJ2-7, with D unresolved. The CDR3 length is 12 residues. Trimming removed 5 bases at V and 7 bases at J, with 12 bases between. The germline V gene has CDR1 MNHEY and CDR2 SMNVEV (reference sequence). CDR3 amino acids: CASSRPLGEQYF. The CDR3 region has the DNA TGTGCCAGCAGTCGCCCGCTTGGGGAGCAGTACTTC.

V is TRBV11-2 and J is TRBJ1-2; D gene unclear. The CDR3 length is 11 residues. The V and J ends lost 2 bases and 2 bases respectively, with 0 bases between them. The germline gives CDR1 SGHAT, CDR2 FQNNGV. Written as DNA, the CDR3 is TGTGCCAGCAGCTTAAACTATGGCTACACCTTC. Translated, it gives CASSLNYGYTF.

The chain joins TRBV5-4 to TRBJ2-5; D is undetermined. The V and J ends lost 3 bases and 5 bases respectively, with 14 bases between them. The CDR3 is 14 amino acids. Germline V lookup: CDR1 SGHNT, CDR2 YYREEE (reference sequence). This chain's CDR3 is CASSSERFRETQYF. CDR3 coding DNA: TGTGCCAGCAGCTCAGAGAGGTTTAGGGAGACCCAGTACTTC.

This chain joins TRBV7-2 and TRBJ1-1, with D uncertain. Germline CDR1 SGHTA, CDR2 FQGNSA. The CDR3 runs 13 residues. V was trimmed by 0 bases and J by 1 base, leaving 3 bases between them. DNA of the CDR3: TGTGCCAGCAGCTTAGCCGAGAACACTGAAGCTTTCTTT. Its protein is CASSLAENTEAFF.

The V call is TRBV4-2, the J call TRBJ2-5; 13 nucleotides align to TRBD2. This CDR3 contains 16 residues. Germline CDR1 LGHNA, CDR2 YNFKEQ. V trimming: 4 bases; J trimming: 3 bases; junction bases outside the gene matches: 5. The CDR3 here is CASSLGLAGVEETQYF. DNA of the CDR3: TGTGCCAGCAGCCTCGGACTAGCGGGGGTTGAAGAGACCCAGTACTTC.

CDR3 in DNA: TGTGCCAGCCCGGGGGACAGGGGGCTGTACGAGCAGTACGTC. Translating it yields CASPGDRGLYEQYV. This chain connects TRBV19 to TRBJ2-7, with 12 nucleotides matching TRBD1. The CDR3 loop spans 14 amino acids. V shed 9 bases, J shed 4 bases, and the junction held 7 bases outside the gene matches. Germline loops: CDR1 LNHDA, CDR2 SQIVND (reference sequence).

V usage is TRBV19 and J usage is TRBJ2-1, with unresolved D. Trimming cost V 4 bases and J 0 bases, with 7 bases left between them. CDR3 size: 14 residues. Germline-derived CDR1 and CDR2 are LNHDA and SQIVND (reference sequence). As DNA, the CDR3 is TGTGCCAGTAGTACAGATAGCTCCTACAATGAGCAGTTCTTC. It codes for CASSTDSSYNEQFF.

This chain uses TRBV19 with TRBJ1-5, with TRBD1 matching 7 bases. Germline CDR1 and CDR2: LNHDA and SQIVND (reference sequence). There are 15 residues in the CDR3. Trimming removed 2 bases from V and 7 bases from J; junction bases left unmatched: 8. CDR3 region: CASSIFSGRGQPQHF. DNA of the CDR3: TGTGCCAGTAGTATATTTAGCGGCAGGGGGCAGCCCCAGCATTTT. The entire variable domain, with the rest obtained from reference TRBV19 and TRBJ1-5, is as follows: DGGITQSPKYLFRKEGQNVTLSCEQNLNHDAMYWYRQDPGQGLRLIYYSQIVNDFQKGDIAEGYSVSREKKESFPLTVTSAQKNPTAFYLCASSIFSGRGQPQHFGDGTRLSIL.

V usage is TRBV30 and J usage is TRBJ1-1, with D hard to call. The CDR3 contains 13 residues. Germline V gene data show CDR1 as GTSNPN and CDR2 as SVGIG (reference sequence). V lost 0 bases, J lost 0 bases, and 5 bases lay in between. The CDR3 nucleotides are TGTGCCTGGAGTGTTAGTATGAACACTGAAGCTTTCTTT. Its translation: CAWSVSMNTEAFF.

The chain carries TRBV5-1 and TRBJ2-3; tentative D call: TRBD1 (5 bases). The CDR3 is 15 residues long. Between the trimmed V and J ends, which lost 6 bases and 2 bases, there was a span of 16 bases. Germline V lookup: CDR1 SGHRS, CDR2 YFSETQ. The CDR3 DNA reads TGCGCCAGCACCCCGGACATACGTTTCACAGATACGCAGTATTTT. It yields the protein CASTPDIRFTDTQYF.

V and J are TRBV5-6 and TRBJ2-5, with 9 bases identical to TRBD1. The J call may be incorrect, as the DNA end agrees better with TRBJ2-7. The germline V gene encodes CDR1 SGHDT and CDR2 YYEEEE. The CDR3 runs 14 residues. This CDR3 reads CASSPGTGFGEQYF. The CDR3 DNA is TGTGCCAGCAGCCCAGGGACAGGGTTCGGCGAGCAGTACTTC.

CDR3 DNA: TGTGCCAGCAGTTACTGGACAGGGACGATCTCCTACGAGCAGTACTTC. Translating gives CASSYWTGTISYEQYF. The chain has TRBV6-5 and TRBJ2-7; 8 bases agree with TRBD1. Germline V CDR1 and CDR2: MNHEY, SVGAGI. This CDR3 region has 16 residues. With 1 base clipped from V and 0 bases from J, the junction kept 5 bases outside the gene matches.

V usage is TRBV7-8 and J usage is TRBJ1-1; D might be TRBD1 (5 bases). The V gene lost 4 bases and the J gene lost 3 bases, with 12 bases spanning the gap. CDR1 and CDR2 (germline): SGHVS, FQNEAQ. The CDR3 consists of 14 residues. Here the CDR3 reads CASSSPRGDTEAFF. The CDR3, as DNA: TGTGCCAGCAGCTCCCCGAGAGGGGACACTGAAGCTTTCTTT.

The chain has TRBV6-6 and TRBJ2-1; the D gene is possibly TRBD1 (5 bases). CDR1 MNHNY and CDR2 SVGAGI come from the germline V gene (reference sequence). The CDR3 runs 14 residues. V lost 0 bases and J 6 bases, leaving 9 bases between the germline ends. The CDR3 nucleotides read TGTGCCAGCAGTTACTCAGGGGAACGCAATGAGCAGTTCTTC. It translates to CASSYSGERNEQFF.

This clone was observed once. J is TRBJ1-1 and V is TRBV27; TRBD1 might be the D (5 bases). Trimming stripped 8 bases from V and 4 bases from J, with 11 bases between. Germline V gene data show CDR1 as MNHEY and CDR2 as SMNVEV (reference sequence). The length of the CDR3 is 12 residues. The CDR3 DNA follows: TGTGCCAGCTCCTCAGGGATCACTGAAGCTTTCTTT. Residues: CASSSGITEAFF.

The chain is built from TRBV7-9 and TRBJ1-1, with a weak D call TRBD1 (5 bases). The V gene's germline CDR1 is SEHNR and CDR2 FQNEAQ (reference sequence). V was trimmed by 0 bases and J by 3 bases, leaving 11 bases between them. The CDR3 is 15 residues long. The CDR3 region has the DNA TGTGCCAGCAGCTTAGCGGCAGGGTTGGACACTGAAGCTTTCTTT. Amino acids: CASSLAAGLDTEAFF.

The V and J genes are TRBV11-3 and TRBJ2-1, with TRBD2 matching 10 bases. Trimming took 7 bases from V and 6 from J; bases not matched to a gene: 9. This CDR3 region has 15 residues. The germline CDR1 and CDR2 sequences are SGHNT and YENEEA. The CDR3 loop reads CASTLSGGAVNEQFF. CDR3 in DNA: TGTGCCAGCACCCTGAGCGGGGGGGCGGTCAATGAGCAGTTCTTC.

The chain has TRBV6-5 and TRBJ2-5, with D uncertain. Trimming shortened V by 5 bases and J by 2 bases, and 12 bases separated the two germline ends. This CDR3 comprises 14 residues. Germline V gene sequence: CDR1 MNHEY, CDR2 SVGAGI. CDR3 protein: CASSRAAGQETQYF. The DNA of the CDR3 is TGTGCCAGCAGTCGGGCGGCCGGGCAAGAGACCCAGTACTTC.

DNA of the CDR3: TGTGCCATCAGTGACTTTGGACTAGCGGGGGGCAGGGGGAATGAGCAGTTCTTC. The encoded protein is CAISDFGLAGGRGNEQFF. The genes are TRBV10-3 and TRBJ2-1, with TRBD2 matching 14 bases. Germline V CDR1 and CDR2: ENHRY, SYGVKD. The CDR3 covers 18 residues. Trimming at V came to 3 bases and at J to 7 bases, leaving 11 bases not matched to a gene.

This chain links TRBV27 with TRBJ2-1, with D perhaps matching TRBD2 (7 bases). Trimming cost V 5 bases and J 7 bases, with 24 bases left between them. The CDR3 totals 17 residues. Germline CDR1 MNHEY, CDR2 SMNVEV (reference sequence). CDR3 amino acids: CASSPPVGWGGSNEQFF. The DNA for the CDR3 is TGTGCCAGCAGTCCCCCGGTGGGGTGGGGGGGCTCTAATGAGCAGTTCTTC.

The chain uses TRBV7-8 and TRBJ2-1; D unclear. V was clipped by 1 base and J by 1 base, with 8 bases between them. CDR1 and CDR2 from the germline V gene are SGHVS and FQNEAQ. This CDR3 has 15 amino acids. CDR3 bases: TGTGCCAGCAGCTTAGAGGGCAGTTCCTACAATGAGCAGTTCTTC. Translation gives CASSLEGSSYNEQFF.

CDR3: CASSLGVHSSYEQYV. In nucleotides, the CDR3 is TGTGCCAGCAGCTTAGGGGTGCATAGCTCCTACGAGCAGTACGTC. The V call is TRBV11-2, the J call TRBJ2-7, with D uncertain. The CDR3 runs 15 residues. Germline V gene lookup returns CDR1 SGHAT and CDR2 FQNNGV. V was trimmed by 1 base and J by 0 bases, leaving 10 bases between them.

Here the CDR3 DNA reads TGTGCCAGCAGTGGTGACAGGGTCCTAAGCTCCTATAATTCACCCCTCCACTTT. This translates into CASSGDRVLSSYNSPLHF. This rearrangement joins TRBV6-1 to TRBJ1-6, with TRBD1 identical over 7 bases. The germline V gene encodes CDR1 MNHNS and CDR2 SASEGT. V dropped 4 bases and J dropped 0; count of bases not matched to a gene: 9. This CDR3 is 18 amino acids long.

The chain combines TRBV28 with TRBJ1-2, with 9 bases fitting TRBD1. This CDR3 contains 16 residues. With V trimmed by 5 bases and J by 4 bases, 11 bases remained unmatched. The germline CDR1 and CDR2 sequences are MDHEN and SYDVKM. The CDR3 here is CASSVYRTGVPYGYTF. For the CDR3, the DNA is TGTGCCAGCAGTGTGTATCGGACAGGGGTCCCCTATGGCTACACCTTC.

This chain links TRBV5-1 with TRBJ2-5; 7 bases are a match to TRBD2. This CDR3 spans 18 amino acids. The trim removed 2 bases at V and 2 bases at J, leaving 15 bases unmatched. Per the germline V gene, CDR1 is SGHRS and CDR2 is YFSETQ. This chain's CDR3 is CASSLSSPGGGNQETQYF. The CDR3 DNA reads as TGCGCCAGCAGCTTAAGTTCCCCGGGCGGGGGTAATCAAGAGACCCAGTACTTC.

The rearrangement joins TRBV11-2 to TRBJ2-7, with 11 bases matching TRBD1. This CDR3 region has 15 residues. In germline, CDR1 is SGHAT, CDR2 FQNNGV. V lost 6 bases and J lost 2; bases outside the gene matches: 6. Here the CDR3 DNA reads TGTGCCAGCAGGCGACCGGGACAGGGGGCCTACGAGCAGTACTTC. Its protein is CASRRPGQGAYEQYF.

The rearrangement links TRBV5-1 to TRBJ2-5, with D perhaps matching TRBD2 (6 bases). Trimming removed 2 bases at V and 1 base at J, with 9 bases between. The CDR3 has 14 residues. Germline-derived CDR1 and CDR2 are SGHRS and YFSETQ. In DNA form, the CDR3 reads TGCGCCAGCAGCTTAATAGCGGTCCAAGAGACCCAGTACTTC. This encodes CASSLIAVQETQYF.